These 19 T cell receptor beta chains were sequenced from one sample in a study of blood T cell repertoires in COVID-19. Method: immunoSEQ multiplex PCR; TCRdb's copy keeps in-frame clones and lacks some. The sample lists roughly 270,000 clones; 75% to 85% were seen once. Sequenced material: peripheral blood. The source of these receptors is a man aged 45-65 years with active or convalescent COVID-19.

The CDR3 spells CSSRGGVSSYNEQFF. For the CDR3, the DNA is TGCAGCTCCCGCGGAGGGGTCTCCTCCTACAATGAGCAGTTCTTC. This rearrangement joins TRBV29-1 to TRBJ2-1; weak D call: TRBD2 (6 bases). CDR1 SQVTM and CDR2 ANQGSEA come from the germline V gene. The CDR3 runs 15 residues. Trimming pared 8 bases from V and 0 bases from J, leaving 17 bases between.

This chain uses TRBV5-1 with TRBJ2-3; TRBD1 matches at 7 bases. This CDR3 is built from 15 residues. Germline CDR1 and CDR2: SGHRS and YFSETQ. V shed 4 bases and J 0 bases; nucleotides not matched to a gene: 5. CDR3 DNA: TGCGCCAGCAGCACGGGACAGACTAGCACAGATACGCAGTATTTT. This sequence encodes CASSTGQTSTDTQYF.

DNA of the CDR3: TGTGCCATCAGTGAGTCGGGACTAGCGGGAGTTGGCAAAAACATTCAGTACTTC. Its protein product is CAISESGLAGVGKNIQYF. The rearrangement uses TRBV10-3 and TRBJ2-4; 14 nucleotides agree with TRBD2. Germline assignment: CDR1 ENHRY and CDR2 SYGVKD. V lost 0 bases and J lost 3; bases outside the gene matches: 4. The CDR3 runs 18 residues.

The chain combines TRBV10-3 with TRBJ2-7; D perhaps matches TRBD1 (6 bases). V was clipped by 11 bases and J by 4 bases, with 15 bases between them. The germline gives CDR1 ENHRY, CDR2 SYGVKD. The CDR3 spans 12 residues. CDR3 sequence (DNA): TGTGCCTCTCGGGACACCCCTTACGAGCAGTACTTC. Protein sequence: CASRDTPYEQYF.

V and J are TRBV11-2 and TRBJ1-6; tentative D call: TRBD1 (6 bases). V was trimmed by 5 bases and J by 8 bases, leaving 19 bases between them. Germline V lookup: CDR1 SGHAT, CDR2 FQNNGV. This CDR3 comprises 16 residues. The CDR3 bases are TGTGCCAGCAGCCCTCTCTCGGACAGCTCGTATTCACCCCTCCACTTT. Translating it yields CASSPLSDSSYSPLHF.

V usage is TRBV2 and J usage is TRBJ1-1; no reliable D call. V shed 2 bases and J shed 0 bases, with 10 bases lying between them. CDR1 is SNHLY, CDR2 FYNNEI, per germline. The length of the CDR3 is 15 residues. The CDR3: CASSETRTVNTEAFF. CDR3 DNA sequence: TGTGCCAGCAGTGAAACTAGGACGGTGAACACTGAAGCTTTCTTT.

CDR3 in amino acids: CAWSPGNTDTQYF. CDR3 DNA sequence: TGTGCCTGGAGCCCGGGAAACACAGATACGCAGTATTTT. This chain connects TRBV30 to TRBJ2-3; a weak D match, TRBD2 (5 bases). CDR1 GTSNPN and CDR2 SVGIG come from the germline V gene (reference sequence). The CDR3 is made up of 13 amino acids. Trimming removed 3 bases from V and 2 bases from J, with 9 bases in between.

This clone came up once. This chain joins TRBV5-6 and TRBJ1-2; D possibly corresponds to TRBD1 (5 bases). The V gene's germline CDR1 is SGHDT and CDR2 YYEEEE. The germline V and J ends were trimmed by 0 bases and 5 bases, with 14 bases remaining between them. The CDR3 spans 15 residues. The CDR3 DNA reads TGTGCCAGCAGCTTGGCCCAGGGAGGGATTTATGGCTACACCTTC. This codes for CASSLAQGGIYGYTF.

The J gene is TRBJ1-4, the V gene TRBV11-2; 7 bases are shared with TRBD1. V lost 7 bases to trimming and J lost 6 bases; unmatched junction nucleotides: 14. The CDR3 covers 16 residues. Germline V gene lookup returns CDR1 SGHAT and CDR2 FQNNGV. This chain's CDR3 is CASTPLGGAEDEKLFF. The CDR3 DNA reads TGTGCCAGCACCCCCCTAGGGGGCGCGGAGGATGAAAAACTGTTTTTT.

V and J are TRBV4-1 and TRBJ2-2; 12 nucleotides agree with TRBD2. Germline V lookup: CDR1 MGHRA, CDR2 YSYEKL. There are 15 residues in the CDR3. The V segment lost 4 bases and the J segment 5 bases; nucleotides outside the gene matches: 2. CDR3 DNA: TGCGCCAGCAGCCTACTAGCGGGAGGAACCGGGGAGCTGTTTTTT. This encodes CASSLLAGGTGELFF.

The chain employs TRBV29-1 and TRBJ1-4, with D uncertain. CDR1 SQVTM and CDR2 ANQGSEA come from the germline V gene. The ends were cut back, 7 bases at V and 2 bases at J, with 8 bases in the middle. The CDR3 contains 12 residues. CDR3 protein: CSARGTNEKLFF. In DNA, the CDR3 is TGCAGCGCCAGAGGGACTAATGAAAAACTGTTTTTT.

CDR3 region: CASSLARGSNSPLHF. Written as DNA, the CDR3 is TGCGCCAGCAGCTTGGCCAGGGGCAGTAATTCACCCCTCCACTTT. This chain links TRBV5-1 with TRBJ1-6; D perhaps matches TRBD1 (6 bases). Germline values: CDR1 SGHRS, CDR2 YFSETQ. Deletions cut 0 bases from V and 6 bases from J, with 10 bases between. The CDR3 covers 15 residues.

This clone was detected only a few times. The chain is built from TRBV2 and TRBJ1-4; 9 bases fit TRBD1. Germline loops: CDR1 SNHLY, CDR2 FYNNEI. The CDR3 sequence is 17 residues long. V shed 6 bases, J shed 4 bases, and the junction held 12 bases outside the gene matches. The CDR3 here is CASRTGQGNPLNEKLFF. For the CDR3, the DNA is TGTGCCAGCAGAACGGGACAGGGTAATCCCCTTAATGAAAAACTGTTTTTT.

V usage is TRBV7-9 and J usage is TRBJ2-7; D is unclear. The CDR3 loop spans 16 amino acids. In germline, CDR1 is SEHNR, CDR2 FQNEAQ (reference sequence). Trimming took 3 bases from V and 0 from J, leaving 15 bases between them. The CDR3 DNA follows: TGTGCCAGCAGCTTTATAGGAGACCCTCACTCCTACGAGCAGTACTTC. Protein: CASSFIGDPHSYEQYF.

CDR3 nucleotide sequence: TGCGCCAGCAGCTTAGCGGCCCCGGGGGACATTCAGTACTTC. It translates to CASSLAAPGDIQYF. The chain carries TRBV5-1 and TRBJ2-4, with a weak D call TRBD2 (6 bases). The ends were cut back, 2 bases at V and 8 bases at J, with 14 bases in the middle. Germline-derived CDR1 and CDR2 are SGHRS and YFSETQ. The CDR3 runs 14 residues.

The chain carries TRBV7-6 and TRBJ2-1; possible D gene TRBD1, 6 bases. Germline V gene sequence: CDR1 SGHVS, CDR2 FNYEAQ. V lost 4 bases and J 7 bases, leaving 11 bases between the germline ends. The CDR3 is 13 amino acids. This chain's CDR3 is CASSSSQGNEQFF. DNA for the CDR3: TGTGCCAGCAGCTCGTCCCAGGGGAATGAGCAGTTCTTC.

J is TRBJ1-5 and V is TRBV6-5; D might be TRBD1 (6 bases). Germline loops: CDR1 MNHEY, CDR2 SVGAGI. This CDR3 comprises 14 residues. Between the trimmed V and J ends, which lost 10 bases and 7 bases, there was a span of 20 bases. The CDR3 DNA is TGTGCCATCGGGGCAGGGGATCTACGGCAGCCCCAGCATTTT. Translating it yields CAIGAGDLRQPQHF.

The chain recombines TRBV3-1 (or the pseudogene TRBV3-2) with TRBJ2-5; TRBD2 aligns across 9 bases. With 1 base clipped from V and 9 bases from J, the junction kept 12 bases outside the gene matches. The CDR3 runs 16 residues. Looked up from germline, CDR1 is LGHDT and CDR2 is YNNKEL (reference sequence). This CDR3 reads CASSQVIMSGRFAQYF. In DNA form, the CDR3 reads TGTGCCAGCAGCCAAGTAATAATGAGCGGGAGGTTCGCCCAGTACTTC.

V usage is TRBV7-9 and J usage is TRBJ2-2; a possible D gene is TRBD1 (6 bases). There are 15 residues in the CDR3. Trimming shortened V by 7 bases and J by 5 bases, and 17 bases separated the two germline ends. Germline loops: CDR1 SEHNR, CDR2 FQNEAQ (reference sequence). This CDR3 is CASTTADRGTGELFF. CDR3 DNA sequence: TGTGCCAGCACCACCGCGGACAGAGGGACCGGGGAGCTGTTTTTT.